These 17 T cell receptor beta chains were sequenced from one sample in a study of OX40 agonist ivuxolimab in advanced cancers. TCRdb keeps only in-frame clones here, not all; method: immunoSEQ multiplex PCR. The data contain 30,000 to 40,000 clones, about 80% of them singletons. The sequences come from CD4+ or CD8+ T cells sorted from blood, collected in a trial of the OX40 agonist ivuxolimab. Receptor source: an adult with an advanced solid tumor such as melanoma, head and neck, liver or kidney cancer.

The chain employs TRBV5-1 and TRBJ1-4, with D tentatively TRBD1 (5 bases). The CDR3 sequence is 18 residues long. V dropped 0 bases and J dropped 4 bases, with 19 bases sitting between them. Germline CDR1 reads SGHRS; CDR2 reads YFSETQ. CDR3 nucleotide sequence: TGCGCCAGCAGCTTGGGACCGGGACCTCCCGCCGATAATGAAAAACTGTTTTTT. As protein: CASSLGPGPPADNEKLFF.

This chain connects TRBV5-6 to TRBJ2-2; the D call may be TRBD1 or TRBD2 (5 bases each). V was trimmed by 5 bases and J by 0 bases, leaving 17 bases between them. Germline assignment: CDR1 SGHDT and CDR2 YYEEEE. The CDR3 is made up of 17 amino acids. This CDR3 reads CASSWTPGPANTGELFF. CDR3 bases: TGTGCCAGCAGTTGGACACCGGGACCCGCGAACACCGGGGAGCTGTTTTTT.

CDR3 DNA: TGTGCCTGGAGTGTAGCAGGGGGGCCCGAGCAGTACTTC. This encodes CAWSVAGGPEQYF. The rearrangement links TRBV30 to TRBJ2-7; TRBD1 might be the D (7 bases). The CDR3 length is 13 residues. The germline CDR1 and CDR2 sequences are GTSNPN and SVGIG (reference sequence). V lost 0 bases and J 6 bases, leaving 12 bases between the germline ends.

There are a few counts of this clone. The genes are TRBV11-2 and TRBJ1-1; D gene ambiguous. The CDR3 has 12 amino acids. V dropped 8 bases and J dropped 0 bases, with 7 bases sitting between them. Per the germline V gene, CDR1 is SGHAT and CDR2 is FQNNGV. The CDR3 region is CASQRVNTEAFF. CDR3 DNA sequence: TGTGCCAGCCAGCGGGTGAACACTGAAGCTTTCTTT. Drawing the rest from reference TRBV11-2 and TRBJ1-1, the complete variable domain is EAGVAQSPRYKIIEKRQSVAFWCNPISGHATLYWYQQILGQGPKLLIQFQNNGVVDDSQLPKDRFSAERLKGVDSTLKIQPAKLEDSAVYLCASQRVNTEAFFGQGTRLTVV.

The CDR3 region has the DNA TGTGCCAGCTCTTACGTAGCGAAAGAGACCCAGTACTTC. Amino acids: CASSYVAKETQYF. The rearrangement links TRBV18 to TRBJ2-5; D perhaps matches TRBD2 (5 bases). The V gene lost 6 bases and the J gene lost 3 bases, with 11 bases spanning the gap. This CDR3 region has 13 residues. Germline assignment: CDR1 KGHSH and CDR2 LQKENI.

The V and J genes are TRBV5-8 and TRBJ2-7; D remains unclear. Trimming took off 6 bases at V and 0 bases at J, with 10 bases between the two ends. Looked up from germline, CDR1 is SGHTS and CDR2 is YDEGEE. This CDR3 comprises 13 residues. As DNA, the CDR3 is TGTGCCAGCACCCCTTTAAGCTCCTACGAGCAGTACTTC. Residues: CASTPLSSYEQYF.

In its sample, this clone was seen once. V usage is TRBV28 and J usage is TRBJ2-1; no clear D gene. The CDR3 is made up of 10 amino acids. The ends were cut back, 9 bases at V and 7 bases at J, with 7 bases in the middle. Germline CDR1 MDHEN, CDR2 SYDVKM. CDR3 protein: CARGRNEQFF. The CDR3 DNA reads TGTGCCAGGGGCCGGAATGAGCAGTTCTTC.

V usage is TRBV28 and J usage is TRBJ2-7; no firm D call. The germline CDR1 and CDR2 sequences are MDHEN and SYDVKM. Trimming left V 1 base short and J 3 bases short, with 1 base between. This CDR3 spans 11 amino acids. In DNA, the CDR3 is TGTGCCAGCAGTTTATACTACGAGCAGTACTTC. It translates to CASSLYYEQYF.

The V and J genes are TRBV6-1 and TRBJ1-1; D not certain. The CDR3 has 10 residues. Per the germline V gene, CDR1 is MNHNS and CDR2 is SASEGT. Trimming left V 6 bases short and J 8 bases short, with 7 bases between. The CDR3 DNA sequence: TGTGCCAGCAGGAGGGAGGAAGCTTTCTTT. Its protein product is CASRREEAFF.

The genes are TRBV19 and TRBJ1-2; 9 bases align to TRBD1. Germline V gene sequence: CDR1 LNHDA, CDR2 SQIVND (reference sequence). The CDR3 is 17 residues long. With V trimmed by 3 bases and J by 8 bases, 16 bases remained unmatched. In DNA, the CDR3 is TGTGCCAGTAGTATCCTAGCCACCGGGACAGGGAGATACGGCTACACCTTC. Translating gives CASSILATGTGRYGYTF.

V and J are TRBV7-8 and TRBJ2-1; 7 bases fit TRBD1. CDR3 length: 21 amino acids. Germline V gene data show CDR1 as SGHVS and CDR2 as FQNEAQ. V shed 3 bases and J 0 bases; nucleotides not matched to a gene: 20. The CDR3: CASSFPRQGIVAGYSYNEQFF. The DNA of the CDR3 is TGTGCCAGCAGCTTCCCTAGACAGGGTATAGTGGCGGGTTACTCCTACAATGAGCAGTTCTTC.

V gene TRBV6-5 combines with J gene TRBJ2-1; D unresolved. The CDR3 extends over 15 amino acids. V was trimmed by 6 bases and J by 6 bases, leaving 18 bases between them. Germline CDR1 and CDR2: MNHEY and SVGAGI. CDR3: CASSSPWTLSNEQFF. The CDR3 DNA is TGTGCCAGCAGCTCCCCATGGACGCTTTCCAATGAGCAGTTCTTC.

This sequence joins TRBV11-2 and TRBJ2-1, with TRBD2 matching 10 bases. The CDR3 covers 16 residues. Germline lookup yields CDR1 SGHAT and CDR2 FQNNGV. V was clipped by 1 base and J by 2 bases; unmatched bases: 2. The CDR3: CASSLVAGGTYNEQFF. The CDR3 coding sequence is TGTGCCAGCAGCTTAGTAGCGGGGGGTACCTACAATGAGCAGTTCTTC.

The V gene is TRBV28, the J gene TRBJ2-3, with D possibly being TRBD2 (5 bases). V lost 8 bases to trimming and J lost 0 bases, with 15 bases between them. This CDR3 is 15 amino acids long. CDR1 is MDHEN and CDR2 is SYDVKM in the germline V gene. CDR3 region: CASSGETSSTDTQYF. In DNA form, the CDR3 reads TGTGCCAGCTCCGGGGAAACATCTAGCACAGATACGCAGTATTTT.

The chain employs TRBV11-2 and TRBJ2-2, with no clear D. CDR3 length: 13 amino acids. Germline CDR1 reads SGHAT; CDR2 reads FQNNGV. V was clipped by 5 bases and J by 6 bases, with 10 bases between them. In DNA, the CDR3 is TGTGCCAGCAGCCCGGATATCGCCGGGGAGCTGTTTTTT. As protein: CASSPDIAGELFF.

The CDR3 nucleotides are TGTGCCAGCACCACGTATGGGGCGAACACCATATATTTT. This codes for CASTTYGANTIYF. V is TRBV6-6 and J is TRBJ1-3, with D tentatively TRBD1 (5 bases). Trimming shortened V by 7 bases and J by 7 bases, and 14 bases separated the two germline ends. Germline V gene lookup returns CDR1 MNHNY and CDR2 SVGAGI (reference sequence). The CDR3 totals 13 residues.

V is TRBV7-6 and J is TRBJ2-1; 10 positions match TRBD1. Germline CDR1 reads SGHVS; CDR2 reads FNYEAQ. The CDR3 spans 15 residues. Germline trimming cut 5 bases from V and 6 bases from J; bases unmatched to any gene: 7. DNA of the CDR3: TGTGCCAGCAGCCTCGGGACAGGGGTTCGCAATGAGCAGTTCTTC. It codes for CASSLGTGVRNEQFF.